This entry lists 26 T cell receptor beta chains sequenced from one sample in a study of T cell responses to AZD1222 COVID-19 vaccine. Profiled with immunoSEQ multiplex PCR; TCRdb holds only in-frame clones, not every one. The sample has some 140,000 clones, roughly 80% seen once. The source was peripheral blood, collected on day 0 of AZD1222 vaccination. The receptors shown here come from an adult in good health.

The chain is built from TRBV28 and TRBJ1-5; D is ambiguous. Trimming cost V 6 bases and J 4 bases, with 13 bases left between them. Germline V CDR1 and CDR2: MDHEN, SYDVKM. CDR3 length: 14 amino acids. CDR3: CASSHSGFNQPQHF. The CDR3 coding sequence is TGTGCCAGCAGCCATTCCGGGTTTAATCAGCCCCAGCATTTT.

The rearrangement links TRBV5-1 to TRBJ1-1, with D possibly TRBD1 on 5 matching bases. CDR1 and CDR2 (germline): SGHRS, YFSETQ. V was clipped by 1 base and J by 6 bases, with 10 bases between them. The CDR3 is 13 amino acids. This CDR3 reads CASSLSQGAEAFF. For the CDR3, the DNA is TGCGCCAGCAGCTTGTCCCAGGGAGCTGAAGCTTTCTTT. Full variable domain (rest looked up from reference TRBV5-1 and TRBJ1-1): KAGVTQTPRYLIKTRGQQVTLSCSPISGHRSVSWYQQTPGQGLQFLFEYFSETQRNKGNFPGRFSGRQFSNSRSEMNVSTLELGDSALYLCASSLSQGAEAFFGQGTRLTVV.

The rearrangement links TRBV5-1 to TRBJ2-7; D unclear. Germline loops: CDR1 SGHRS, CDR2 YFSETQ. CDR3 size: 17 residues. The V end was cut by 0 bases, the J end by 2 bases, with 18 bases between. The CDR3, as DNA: TGCGCCAGCAGCTTGGCCGGACCCCTATTAATTCCCTACGAGCAGTACTTC. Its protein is CASSLAGPLLIPYEQYF.

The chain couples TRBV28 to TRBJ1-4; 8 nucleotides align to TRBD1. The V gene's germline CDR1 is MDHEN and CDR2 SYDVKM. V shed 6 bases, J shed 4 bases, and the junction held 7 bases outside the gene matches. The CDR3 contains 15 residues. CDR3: CASRGPGQDNEKLFF. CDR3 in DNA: TGTGCCAGCAGGGGACCGGGACAGGATAATGAAAAACTGTTTTTT.

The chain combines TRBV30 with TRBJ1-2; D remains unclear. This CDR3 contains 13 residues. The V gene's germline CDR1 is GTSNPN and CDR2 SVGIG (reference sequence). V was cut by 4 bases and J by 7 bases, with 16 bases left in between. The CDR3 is CAWTPSSWSGYTF. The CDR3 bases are TGTGCCTGGACCCCCTCCTCCTGGAGTGGCTACACCTTC.

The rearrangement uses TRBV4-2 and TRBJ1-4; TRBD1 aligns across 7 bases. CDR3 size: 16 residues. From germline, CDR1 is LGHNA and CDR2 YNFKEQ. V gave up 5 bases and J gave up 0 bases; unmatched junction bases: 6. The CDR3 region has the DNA TGTGCCAGCAGCAAAGGACAGGATACAACTAATGAAAAACTGTTTTTT. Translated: CASSKGQDTTNEKLFF.

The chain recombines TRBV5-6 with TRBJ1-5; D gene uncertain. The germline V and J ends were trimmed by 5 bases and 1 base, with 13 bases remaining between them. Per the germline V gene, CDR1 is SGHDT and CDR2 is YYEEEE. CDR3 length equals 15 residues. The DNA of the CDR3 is TGTGCCAGCAGGGTTAACGGTAGAAGCAATCAGCCCCAGCATTTT. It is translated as CASRVNGRSNQPQHF.

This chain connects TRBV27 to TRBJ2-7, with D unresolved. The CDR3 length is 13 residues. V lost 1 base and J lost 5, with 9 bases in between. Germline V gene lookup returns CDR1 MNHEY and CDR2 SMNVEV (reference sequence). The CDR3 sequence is CASSLYVYDEQYF. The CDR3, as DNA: TGTGCCAGCAGTTTATACGTATACGACGAGCAGTACTTC.

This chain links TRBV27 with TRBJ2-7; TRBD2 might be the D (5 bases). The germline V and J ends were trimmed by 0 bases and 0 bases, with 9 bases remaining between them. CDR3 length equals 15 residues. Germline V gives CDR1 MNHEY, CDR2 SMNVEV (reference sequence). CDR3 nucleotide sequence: TGTGCCAGCAGTTTATCAGCGGCGGTCTCCTACGAGCAGTACTTC. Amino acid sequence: CASSLSAAVSYEQYF.

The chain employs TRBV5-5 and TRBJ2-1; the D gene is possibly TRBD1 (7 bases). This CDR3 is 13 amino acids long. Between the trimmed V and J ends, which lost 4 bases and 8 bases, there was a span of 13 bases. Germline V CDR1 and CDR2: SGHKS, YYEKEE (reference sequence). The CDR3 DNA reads TGTGCCAGCAGCCTACAGGGGAGGTATGAGCAGTTCTTC. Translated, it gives CASSLQGRYEQFF.

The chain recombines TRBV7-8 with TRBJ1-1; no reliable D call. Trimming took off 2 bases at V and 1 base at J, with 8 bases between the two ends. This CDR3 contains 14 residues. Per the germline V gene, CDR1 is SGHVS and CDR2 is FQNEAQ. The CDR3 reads CASSLNSRNTEAFF. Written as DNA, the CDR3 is TGTGCCAGCAGCTTAAACAGCAGGAACACTGAAGCTTTCTTT.

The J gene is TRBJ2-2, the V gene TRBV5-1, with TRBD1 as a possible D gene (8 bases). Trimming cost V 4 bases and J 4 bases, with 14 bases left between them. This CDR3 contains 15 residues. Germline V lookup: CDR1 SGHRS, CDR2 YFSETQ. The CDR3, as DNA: TGCGCCAGCAGCGTTACAGGGGGGGCCACCGGGGAGCTGTTTTTT. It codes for CASSVTGGATGELFF.

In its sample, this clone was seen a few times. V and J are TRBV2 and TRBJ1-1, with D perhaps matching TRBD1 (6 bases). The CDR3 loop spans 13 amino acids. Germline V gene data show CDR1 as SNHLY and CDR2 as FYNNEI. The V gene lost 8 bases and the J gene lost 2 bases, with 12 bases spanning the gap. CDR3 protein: CASCIRGNTEAFF. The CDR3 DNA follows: TGTGCCAGCTGTATCAGGGGAAACACTGAAGCTTTCTTT.

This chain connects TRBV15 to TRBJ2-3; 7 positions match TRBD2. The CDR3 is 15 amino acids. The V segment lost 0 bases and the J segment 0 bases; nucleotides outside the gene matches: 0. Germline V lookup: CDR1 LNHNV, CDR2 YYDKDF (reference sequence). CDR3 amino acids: CATSRERGSTDTQYF. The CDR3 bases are TGTGCCACCAGCAGAGAGCGGGGGAGCACAGATACGCAGTATTTT.

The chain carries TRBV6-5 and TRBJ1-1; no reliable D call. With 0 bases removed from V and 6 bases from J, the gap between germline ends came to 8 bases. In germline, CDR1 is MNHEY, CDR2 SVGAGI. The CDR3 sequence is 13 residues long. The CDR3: CASSYSVRAEAFF. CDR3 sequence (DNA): TGTGCCAGCAGTTACTCGGTAAGGGCTGAAGCTTTCTTT.

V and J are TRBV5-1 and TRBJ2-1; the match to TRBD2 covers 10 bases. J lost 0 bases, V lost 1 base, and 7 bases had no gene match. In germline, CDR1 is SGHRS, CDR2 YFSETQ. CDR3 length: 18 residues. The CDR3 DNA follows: TGCGCCAGCAGCTTGATCACTAGCGGGATTAGCTCCTACAATGAGCAGTTCTTC. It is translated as CASSLITSGISSYNEQFF.

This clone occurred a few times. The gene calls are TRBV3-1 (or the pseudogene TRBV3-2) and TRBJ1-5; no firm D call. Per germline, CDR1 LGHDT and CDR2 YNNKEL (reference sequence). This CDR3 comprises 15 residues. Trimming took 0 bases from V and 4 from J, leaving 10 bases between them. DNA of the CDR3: TGTGCCAGCAGCCAAGATGTACATCCGAATCAGCCCCAGCATTTT. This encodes CASSQDVHPNQPQHF.

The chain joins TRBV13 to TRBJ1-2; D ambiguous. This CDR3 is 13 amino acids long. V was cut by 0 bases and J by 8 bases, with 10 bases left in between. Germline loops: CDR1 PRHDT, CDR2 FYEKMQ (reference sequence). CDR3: CASSLGAGGGYTF. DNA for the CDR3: TGTGCCAGCAGCTTAGGGGCGGGTGGGGGCTACACCTTC.

The CDR3 here is CASSRPGRFYEQYF. The CDR3 DNA follows: TGTGCCAGCAGCCGACCGGGACGGTTCTACGAGCAGTACTTC. This sequence joins TRBV3-1 (or the pseudogene TRBV3-2) and TRBJ2-7; TRBD1 or TRBD2 may be the D gene (5 bases each). CDR1 and CDR2 from the germline V gene are LGHDT and YNNKEL (reference sequence). Between the trimmed V and J ends, which lost 4 bases and 3 bases, there was a span of 13 bases. The CDR3 has 14 residues.

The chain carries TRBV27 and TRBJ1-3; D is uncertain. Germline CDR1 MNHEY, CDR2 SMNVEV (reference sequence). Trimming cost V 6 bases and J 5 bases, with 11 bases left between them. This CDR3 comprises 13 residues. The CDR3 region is CASSGRNRNTIYF. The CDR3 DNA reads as TGTGCCAGCAGCGGACGGAATAGAAACACCATATATTTT.

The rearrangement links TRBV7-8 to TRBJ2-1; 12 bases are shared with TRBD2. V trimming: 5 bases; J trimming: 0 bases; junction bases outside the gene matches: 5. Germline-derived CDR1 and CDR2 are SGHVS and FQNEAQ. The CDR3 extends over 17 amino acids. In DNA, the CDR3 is TGTGCCAGCAGCCCACCGACTAGCGGGGGCTCCTACAATGAGCAGTTCTTC. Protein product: CASSPPTSGGSYNEQFF.

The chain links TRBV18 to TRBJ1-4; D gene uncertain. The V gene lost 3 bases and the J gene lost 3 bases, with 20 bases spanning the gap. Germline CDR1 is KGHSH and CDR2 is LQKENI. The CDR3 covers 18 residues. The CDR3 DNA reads TGTGCCAGCTCACCCCGGAGGTGGAGTATAGAGGCTAATGAAAAACTGTTTTTT. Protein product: CASSPRRWSIEANEKLFF.

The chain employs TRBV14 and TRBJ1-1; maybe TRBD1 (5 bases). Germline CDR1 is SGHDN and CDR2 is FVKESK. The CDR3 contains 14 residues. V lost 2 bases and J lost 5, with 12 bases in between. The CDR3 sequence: CASSQQMGVTEAFF. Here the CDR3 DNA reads TGTGCCAGCAGCCAACAAATGGGGGTTACTGAAGCTTTCTTT.

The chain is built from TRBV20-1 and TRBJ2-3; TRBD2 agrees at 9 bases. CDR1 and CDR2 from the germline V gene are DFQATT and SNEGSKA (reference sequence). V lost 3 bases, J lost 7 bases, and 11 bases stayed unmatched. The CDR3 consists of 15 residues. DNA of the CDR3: TGCAGTGCTAGTCCCCGGGCGGGGGGGCCTCATACGCAGTATTTT. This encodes CSASPRAGGPHTQYF.

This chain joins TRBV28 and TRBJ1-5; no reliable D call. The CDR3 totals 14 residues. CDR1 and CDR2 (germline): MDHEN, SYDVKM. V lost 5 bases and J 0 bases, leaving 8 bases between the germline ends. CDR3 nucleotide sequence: TGTGCCAGCAGTACAGCGCTTAGCAATCAGCCCCAGCATTTT. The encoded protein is CASSTALSNQPQHF.

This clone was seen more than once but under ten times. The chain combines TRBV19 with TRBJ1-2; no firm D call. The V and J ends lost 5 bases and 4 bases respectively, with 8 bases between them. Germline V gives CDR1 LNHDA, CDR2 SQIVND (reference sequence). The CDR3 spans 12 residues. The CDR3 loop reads CASSSGGYGYTF. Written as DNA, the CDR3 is TGTGCCAGTAGTTCCGGAGGCTATGGCTACACCTTC. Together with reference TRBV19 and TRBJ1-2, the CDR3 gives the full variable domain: DGGITQSPKYLFRKEGQNVTLSCEQNLNHDAMYWYRQDPGQGLRLIYYSQIVNDFQKGDIAEGYSVSREKKESFPLTVTSAQKNPTAFYLCASSSGGYGYTFGSGTRLTVV.